The rows below give T cell receptor beta chains drawn from one sample of a study of T-cell reconstitution after alpha-beta-depleted transplantation in children. TCRdb independently ran MiXCR on the PCR reads; one entry per CDR3 protein. In the table there are more than 100,000 distinct CDR3 sequences, 23% of which are singletons. This specimen consisted of PBMCs, mostly from graft donor cells, obtained 180 days after TCRalphabeta/CD19-depleted stem cell transplant. The receptors come from a male patient aged 2 to 10 who had a stem cell transplant for chronic granulomatous disease, so the T cells may come from the graft donor. CDR3s include the opening cysteine and the closing phenylalanine or tryptophan. A D gene is named only where the DNA matches it firmly. Clone size, where shown, is once, few, many, or a class for clones that have expanded.

d_call j_call v_call clone_size cdr3_nt cdr3_aa
TRBD1 TRBJ2-2 TRBV7-2 few TGTGCCAGCAGCCAGGGACAGGGTGGCACCGGGGAGCTGTTTTTT CASSQGQGGTGELFF
NA TRBJ1-4 TRBV9 few TGTGCCAGCAGCGAGGGATGGGGATCTAATGAAAAACTGTTTTTT CASSEGWGSNEKLFF
TRBD1 TRBJ2-1 TRBV20-1 NA TGCAGTGCTGGGAAGACAGGGGGCTACAATGAGCAGTTCTTC CSAGKTGGYNEQFF
NA TRBJ2-7 TRBV5-1 few TGCGCCAGCAGCTTGGAACACCTCTCCTACGAGCAGTACTTC CASSLEHLSYEQYF
NA TRBJ2-7 TRBV7-2 few TGTGCCAGCAGCTTAGAGGGCCCTAGCTCCTACGAGCAGTACTTC CASSLEGPSSYEQYF
NA TRBJ2-2 TRBV11-1 NA TGTGCCAGCAGCTTAGCTCGGGACTCCCTCACCGGGGAGCTGTTTTTT CASSLARDSLTGELFF
NA TRBJ1-1 TRBV20-1 NA TGCAGTGCTAGAGATATGGGTGTGGACACTGAAGCTTTCTTT CSARDMGVDTEAFF
NA TRBJ2-7 TRBV28 NA TGTGCCAGCAGCCTGGGACTCCGAGGCCCCTACGAGCAGTACTTC CASSLGLRGPYEQYF
NA TRBJ2-1 TRBV27 many TGTGCCAGCAGTTTAGGTACCGCCCAGTTCTTC CASSLGTAQFF
TRBD1 TRBJ1-2 TRBV7-9 NA TGTGCCAGCAGCCCTCGGGACAGCTACTATGGCTACACCTTC CASSPRDSYYGYTF
TRBD2 TRBJ2-2 TRBV9 NA TGTGCCAGCACCAGAGCGGGGCGCAACACCGGGGAGCTGTTTTTT CASTRAGRNTGELFF
NA TRBJ1-5 TRBV10-2 once TGCGCCAGCAGTAAGGCAGGGAGCAATCAGCCCCAGCATTTT CASSKAGSNQPQHF
TRBD1 TRBJ2-7 TRBV20-1 NA TGCAGTGCTAGTTTCCGGGACAGCCCCTACGAGCAGTACTTC CSASFRDSPYEQYF
NA TRBJ2-4 TRBV20-1 many TGCAGTGCTAGAACTCCCCCGGGACTGGCTGTTGGGGCCAAAAACATTCAGTACTTC CSARTPPGLAVGAKNIQYF
TRBD2 TRBJ2-1 TRBV20-1 NA TGCAGTGCTGATGAGGTAGCGGGTTACAATGAGCAGTTCTTC CSADEVAGYNEQFF
NA TRBJ1-1 TRBV12-3/TRBV12-4 many TGTGCCAGCAGTTCCAGGGGCTACAGGAACACTGAAGCTTTCTTT CASSSRGYRNTEAFF
NA TRBJ2-6 TRBV19 many TGTGCCAGTAGTATAGCCCGGGGTCCTGGGGCCAACGTCCTGACTTTC CASSIARGPGANVLTF
NA TRBJ1-4 TRBV20-1 NA TGCAGTGCTAGTGCGGGCAGCTCTAATGAAAAACTGTTTTTT CSASAGSSNEKLFF
NA TRBJ2-7 TRBV12-3/TRBV12-4 NA TGTGCCAGCAGGCCAACGCCCTTAGCGGTCAGCGAGCATTACTTC CASRPTPLAVSEHYF
TRBD1 TRBJ2-5 TRBV29-1 many TGCAGCGTCGCTACCCTACAGGGGATGGAGACCCAGTACTTC CSVATLQGMETQYF
NA TRBJ2-2 TRBV12-3/TRBV12-4 NA TGTGCCAGCAGTTCCACAGGCACCGGGGAGCTGTTTTTT CASSSTGTGELFF
TRBD2 TRBJ2-1 TRBV7-3 NA TGTGCCAGCAGCCCTCCTAGCGGCGATGAGCAGTTCTTC CASSPPSGDEQFF
TRBD2 TRBJ2-1 TRBV20-1 NA TGCAGTGCTCCAGGGGCGGGGGGGAGCTCCTACAATGAGCAGTTCTTC CSAPGAGGSSYNEQFF
NA TRBJ1-1 TRBV28 many TGTGCCAGCAGTTTATGGCCAGGGAGGACTGAAGCTTTCTTT CASSLWPGRTEAFF
NA TRBJ1-5 TRBV27 many TGTGCCAGCAGCCAGGGTTATAGCAATCAGCCCCAGCATTTT CASSQGYSNQPQHF
NA TRBJ2-3 TRBV7-2 NA TGTGCCAGCAGCACCCCGGACACCACAGATACGCAGTATTTT CASSTPDTTDTQYF
NA TRBJ2-1 TRBV5-1 NA TGCGCCAGCAAGGAAGGTTTCGGTCTCAATGAGCAGTTCTTC CASKEGFGLNEQFF
NA TRBJ2-7 TRBV9 many TGTGCCAGCAGCGTAGCGCCTAGCGACTCCTACGAGCAGTACTTC CASSVAPSDSYEQYF
NA TRBJ1-5 TRBV20-1 NA TGCAGTGCTCGCAGACGCAATCAGCCCCAGCATTTC CSARRRNQPQHF